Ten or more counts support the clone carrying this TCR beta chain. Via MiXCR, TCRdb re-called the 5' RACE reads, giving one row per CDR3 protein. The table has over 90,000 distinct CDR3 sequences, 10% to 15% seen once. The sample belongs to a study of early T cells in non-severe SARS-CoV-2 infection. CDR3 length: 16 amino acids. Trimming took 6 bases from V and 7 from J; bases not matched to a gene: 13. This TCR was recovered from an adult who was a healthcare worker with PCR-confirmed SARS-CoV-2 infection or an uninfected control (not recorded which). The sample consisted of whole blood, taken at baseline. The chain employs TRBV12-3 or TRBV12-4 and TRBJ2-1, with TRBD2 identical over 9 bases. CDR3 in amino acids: CASSRGRLAATNEQFF. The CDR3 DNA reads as TGTGCCAGCAGCCGCGGTCGACTAGCGGCGACGAATGAGCAGTTCTTC.